This is a list of T cell receptor beta chains from one sample in a study of preoperative IRX-2 immunotherapy in early breast cancer. Sequencing was performed with immunoSEQ multiplex PCR; in TCRdb, only in-frame clones are kept and a portion is missing. The sample yields around 57,000 clones, around 94% seen once. This specimen was acquired from a patient treated with IRX-2 immunotherapy. The receptor source for this set is a human donor with breast cancer. CDR3s include the opening cysteine and the closing phenylalanine or tryptophan. Fields, in order: CDR3 length, J gene, V gene, clone size, D gene, CDR3 protein, CDR3 DNA. The D gene is left open where the match is weak. Rows may omit the clone size; those that give it use once, few, many or a size class.

cdr3_length: 13
j_call: TRBJ2-5
v_call: TRBV18
clone_size: NA
d_call: NA
cdr3_aa: CASSLGVKETQYF
cdr3_nt: TGTGCCAGCTCACTAGGGGTGAAAGAGACCCAGTACTTC

cdr3_length: 13
j_call: TRBJ2-1
v_call: TRBV7-8
clone_size: NA
d_call: NA
cdr3_aa: CASSLPGMGEQFF
cdr3_nt: TGTGCCAGCAGCTTACCGGGGATGGGTGAGCAGTTCTTC

cdr3_length: 11
j_call: TRBJ2-2
v_call: TRBV7-2
clone_size: once
d_call: NA
cdr3_aa: CASSFTGELFF
cdr3_nt: TGTGCCAGCAGCTTTACCGGGGAGCTGTTTTTT

cdr3_length: 13
j_call: TRBJ2-5
v_call: TRBV10-2
clone_size: NA
d_call: NA
cdr3_aa: CASRIGVSETQYF
cdr3_nt: TGCGCCAGCAGAATTGGGGTTTCCGAGACCCAGTACTTC

cdr3_length: 15
j_call: TRBJ2-7
v_call: TRBV27
clone_size: NA
d_call: TRBD2
cdr3_aa: CASSLSAGVSAEQYF
cdr3_nt: TGTGCCAGCAGTTTATCGGCGGGAGTCTCAGCCGAGCAGTACTTC

cdr3_length: 15
j_call: TRBJ1-1
v_call: TRBV5-6
clone_size: NA
d_call: TRBD1
cdr3_aa: CASSLAGTGKPEAFF
cdr3_nt: TGTGCCAGCAGCTTGGCCGGGACAGGGAAGCCTGAAGCTTTCTTT

cdr3_length: 14
j_call: TRBJ1-5
v_call: TRBV7-2
clone_size: NA
d_call: NA
cdr3_aa: CASSLVGAWQPQHF
cdr3_nt: TGTGCCAGCAGCTTAGTAGGGGCATGGCAGCCCCAGCATTTT

cdr3_length: 15
j_call: TRBJ1-5
v_call: TRBV4-3
clone_size: NA
d_call: TRBD1
cdr3_aa: CASSQELGQGQPQHF
cdr3_nt: TGCGCCAGCAGCCAAGAGCTAGGACAGGGACAGCCCCAGCATTTT

cdr3_length: 14
j_call: TRBJ2-1
v_call: TRBV4-1
clone_size: NA
d_call: NA
cdr3_aa: CASSQAPADYEQFF
cdr3_nt: TGCGCCAGCAGCCAGGCGCCGGCAGATTATGAGCAGTTCTTC

cdr3_length: 18
j_call: TRBJ1-1
v_call: TRBV10-3
clone_size: NA
d_call: NA
cdr3_aa: CAISEEASQVGGNTEAFF
cdr3_nt: TGTGCCATCAGTGAGGAGGCTTCACAGGTTGGGGGAAACACTGAAGCTTTCTTT

cdr3_length: 17
j_call: TRBJ1-2
v_call: TRBV19
clone_size: NA
d_call: TRBD1
cdr3_aa: CASSILSGGTGTYGYTF
cdr3_nt: TGTGCCAGTAGTATCCTCTCGGGCGGGACAGGGACCTATGGCTACACCTTC

cdr3_length: 17
j_call: TRBJ2-1
v_call: TRBV5-6
clone_size: NA
d_call: TRBD2
cdr3_aa: CASSPGTSGDFYNEQFF
cdr3_nt: TGTGCCAGCAGCCCCGGGACTAGCGGAGATTTTTACAATGAGCAGTTCTTC

cdr3_length: 15
j_call: TRBJ2-7
v_call: TRBV4-1
clone_size: NA
d_call: NA
cdr3_aa: CASSSRGGNSIEQYF
cdr3_nt: TGCGCCAGCAGCTCCCGTGGAGGGAACTCGATCGAGCAGTACTTC